These T cell receptor beta chains were read from a single sample in a study of T cell changes during pregnancy in multiple sclerosis. Libraries were prepared by immunoSEQ multiplex PCR; TCRdb keeps only in-frame clonotypes and omits some of them. The data hold roughly 110,000 clones, with 92% observed a single time. The input for sequencing was peripheral blood, taken after pregnancy. The receptor set was obtained from a female donor with multiple sclerosis, enrolled in a pregnancy study. Both conserved end residues are part of each CDR3. A D gene is named only where the DNA matches it firmly. Size tells how often a clone was seen (once, few, many) or the class of an expanded clone, and some rows leave it out.

v_gene: TRBV14
j_gene: TRBJ2-7
d_gene: -
abundance: once
CDR3nt: TGTGCCAGCAGCCAGGGGCGTAGTCTATTGAACGAGCAGTACTTC
CDR3aa: CASSQGRSLLNEQYF

v_gene: TRBV5-1
j_gene: TRBJ1-5
d_gene: -
abundance: -
CDR3nt: TGCGCCAGCAGTTGGGGGGGAGGACCTAATCAGCCCCAGCATTTT
CDR3aa: CASSWGGGPNQPQHF

v_gene: TRBV5-4
j_gene: TRBJ1-4
d_gene: TRBD1
abundance: once
CDR3nt: TGTGCCAGCAGCGCACAGGGGTTTAATGAAAAACTGTTTTTT
CDR3aa: CASSAQGFNEKLFF

v_gene: TRBV6-5
j_gene: TRBJ1-1
d_gene: TRBD1
abundance: few
CDR3nt: TGTGCCAGCAGACTGGGACAGTCCTACACTGAAGCTTTCTTT
CDR3aa: CASRLGQSYTEAFF

v_gene: TRBV6-1
j_gene: TRBJ2-7
d_gene: TRBD2
abundance: -
CDR3nt: TGTGCCAGCAGTGCTCCTCGAACTGGCGGGAGCTACGAGCAGTACTTC
CDR3aa: CASSAPRTGGSYEQYF

v_gene: TRBV28
j_gene: TRBJ2-3
d_gene: TRBD2
abundance: -
CDR3nt: TGTGCCAGCAGTCCGGGACTAGCGGGAGAAAAAGATACGCAGTATTTT
CDR3aa: CASSPGLAGEKDTQYF

v_gene: TRBV25-1
j_gene: TRBJ1-3
d_gene: -
abundance: -
CDR3nt: TGTGCCAGCAGTCAACTCTCTGGAAACACCATATATTTT
CDR3aa: CASSQLSGNTIYF

v_gene: TRBV6-5
j_gene: TRBJ1-5
d_gene: -
abundance: -
CDR3nt: TGTGCCAGCAGGAATTCGAGGGGGAATCAGCCCCAGCATTTT
CDR3aa: CASRNSRGNQPQHF

v_gene: TRBV9
j_gene: TRBJ2-5
d_gene: -
abundance: -
CDR3nt: TGTGCCAGCAGCGTAGAGGGGATCAACTTCCAAGAGACCCAGTACTTC
CDR3aa: CASSVEGINFQETQYF

v_gene: TRBV5-1
j_gene: TRBJ1-1
d_gene: -
abundance: -
CDR3nt: TGCGCCAGCAGCTCCCGGGGGGCCTCGAACACTGAAGCTTTCTTT
CDR3aa: CASSSRGASNTEAFF

v_gene: TRBV10-3
j_gene: TRBJ2-7
d_gene: TRBD1
abundance: once
CDR3nt: TGTGCCACCCGGGACAGTTACGAGCAGTACTTC
CDR3aa: CATRDSYEQYF

v_gene: TRBV6-5
j_gene: TRBJ2-7
d_gene: -
abundance: once
CDR3nt: TGTGCCAGCGGGGGCACCAAGGCCTACGAGCAGTACTTC
CDR3aa: CASGGTKAYEQYF

v_gene: TRBV5-6
j_gene: TRBJ2-5
d_gene: TRBD1
abundance: once
CDR3nt: TGTGCCAGCAGCTGGACAGGGGTTGAAGAGACCCAGTACTTC
CDR3aa: CASSWTGVEETQYF

v_gene: TRBV19
j_gene: TRBJ1-1
d_gene: TRBD1
abundance: -
CDR3nt: TGTGCCAGTACTCCCGACAGGGGGAGGAACACTGAAGCTTTCTTT
CDR3aa: CASTPDRGRNTEAFF

v_gene: TRBV7-3
j_gene: TRBJ2-3
d_gene: -
abundance: -
CDR3nt: TGTGCCAGCAGCCCCGACGGGAGCACAGATACGCAGTATTTT
CDR3aa: CASSPDGSTDTQYF

v_gene: TRBV27
j_gene: TRBJ1-1
d_gene: TRBD1
abundance: -
CDR3nt: TGTGCCAGCAACCATGGGACAGGCCGGAACACTGAAGCTTTCTTT
CDR3aa: CASNHGTGRNTEAFF

v_gene: TRBV5-1
j_gene: TRBJ2-5
d_gene: -
abundance: -
CDR3nt: TGCGCCAGCAGCTCTGGACTCCGGGAGGAGACCCAGTACTTC
CDR3aa: CASSSGLREETQYF

v_gene: TRBV15
j_gene: TRBJ2-1
d_gene: -
abundance: -
CDR3nt: TGTGCCACCAGCAGAGATTGGGAGTTCCATGAGCAGTTCTTC
CDR3aa: CATSRDWEFHEQFF

v_gene: TRBV9
j_gene: TRBJ1-5
d_gene: TRBD1
abundance: -
CDR3nt: TGTGCCAGCAGCGTAGAAAGGAGGACAGGTTGGAGATCAGTAATCCTCAATCAGCCCCAGCATTTT
CDR3aa: CASSVERRTGWRSVILNQPQHF

v_gene: TRBV5-1
j_gene: TRBJ2-2
d_gene: TRBD1
abundance: -
CDR3nt: TGCGCCAGCAGCTTTCAGGGGGAGAGGACCGGGGAGCTGTTTTTT
CDR3aa: CASSFQGERTGELFF

v_gene: TRBV6-1
j_gene: TRBJ1-1
d_gene: TRBD1
abundance: -
CDR3nt: TGTGCCAGCAGCCCGACAGGGGGCCGGTTAACTGAAGCTTTCTTT
CDR3aa: CASSPTGGRLTEAFF

v_gene: TRBV15
j_gene: TRBJ2-7
d_gene: TRBD2
abundance: -
CDR3nt: TGTGCCACCAGCAGAGATAGACTAGCGTTCGAGCAGTACTTC
CDR3aa: CATSRDRLAFEQYF

v_gene: TRBV11-2
j_gene: TRBJ2-3
d_gene: -
abundance: -
CDR3nt: TGTGCCAGCAGCCCGACAGCCTCAGATACGCAGTATTTT
CDR3aa: CASSPTASDTQYF

v_gene: TRBV6-1
j_gene: TRBJ2-1
d_gene: -
abundance: -
CDR3nt: TGTGCCAGCAGTGATCGGGGGACCTACAATGAGCAGTTCTTC
CDR3aa: CASSDRGTYNEQFF

v_gene: TRBV5-1
j_gene: TRBJ2-2
d_gene: -
abundance: -
CDR3nt: TGCGCCAGCAGCTTGGGACATTTCGCGAACACCGGGGAGCTGTTTTTT
CDR3aa: CASSLGHFANTGELFF

v_gene: TRBV21-1
j_gene: TRBJ2-7
d_gene: -
abundance: -
CDR3nt: TGTGCCAGCAGCAAATCAGCGGGCCTAATAAGCGGAGAGTCCTACGAGCAGTACTTC
CDR3aa: CASSKSAGLISGESYEQYF

v_gene: TRBV28
j_gene: TRBJ2-7
d_gene: -
abundance: once
CDR3nt: TGTGCCAGCAGTTCCCCTGGCGGTCCCACCTACGAGCAGTACTTC
CDR3aa: CASSSPGGPTYEQYF

v_gene: TRBV27
j_gene: TRBJ1-5
d_gene: -
abundance: once
CDR3nt: TGTGCCAGCGCCCCCCGAGGCGAGGATCAGCCCCAGCATTTT
CDR3aa: CASAPRGEDQPQHF

v_gene: TRBV5-1
j_gene: TRBJ2-5
d_gene: -
abundance: -
CDR3nt: TGCGCCAGCAGCATAACAGGATTTCAAGAGACCCAGTACTTC
CDR3aa: CASSITGFQETQYF

v_gene: TRBV7-2
j_gene: TRBJ2-7
d_gene: TRBD1
abundance: -
CDR3nt: TGTGCCAGCAGCTATCTAACGGTGAGGGGGCGAGGCGAGCAGTACTTC
CDR3aa: CASSYLTVRGRGEQYF

v_gene: TRBV5-1
j_gene: TRBJ1-1
d_gene: -
abundance: -
CDR3nt: TGCGCCAGCAGCTTGGTATCCCTGAACACTGAAGCTTTCTTT
CDR3aa: CASSLVSLNTEAFF

v_gene: TRBV2
j_gene: TRBJ1-5
d_gene: TRBD1
abundance: once
CDR3nt: TGTGCCAGCAGTGCTGGGCAGGGGGTGAGAAGCAATCAGCCCCAGCATTTT
CDR3aa: CASSAGQGVRSNQPQHF

v_gene: TRBV29-1
j_gene: TRBJ2-5
d_gene: -
abundance: -
CDR3nt: TGCAGCGCGGGGGAAGAGACCCAGTACTTC
CDR3aa: CSAGEETQYF

v_gene: TRBV10-1
j_gene: TRBJ2-7
d_gene: TRBD1
abundance: -
CDR3nt: TGCGCCAGCAGTACGGGACAGGGCTACGAGCAGTACTTC
CDR3aa: CASSTGQGYEQYF

v_gene: TRBV5-1
j_gene: TRBJ1-2
d_gene: TRBD1
abundance: -
CDR3nt: TGCGCCAGCAGCTCCGGGACAGGGCTTGGCTACACCTTC
CDR3aa: CASSSGTGLGYTF

v_gene: TRBV6-1
j_gene: TRBJ1-5
d_gene: -
abundance: -
CDR3nt: TGTGCCAGCAGCACCCAATACTCCAATCAGCCCCAGCATTTT
CDR3aa: CASSTQYSNQPQHF

v_gene: TRBV6-6
j_gene: TRBJ1-6
d_gene: -
abundance: -
CDR3nt: TGTGCCAGCAGTTCCGGGGTCTCCTATAATTCACCCCTCCACTTT
CDR3aa: CASSSGVSYNSPLHF

v_gene: TRBV19
j_gene: TRBJ1-2
d_gene: -
abundance: -
CDR3nt: TGTGCCAGCAGACAAAGGGGGATCCCCGGAGCGCATGGCTACACCTTC
CDR3aa: CASRQRGIPGAHGYTF

v_gene: TRBV30
j_gene: TRBJ1-1
d_gene: -
abundance: -
CDR3nt: TGTGCCTTTACAGCCGGCACGAACACTGAAGCTTTCTTT
CDR3aa: CAFTAGTNTEAFF

v_gene: TRBV2
j_gene: TRBJ2-7
d_gene: TRBD1
abundance: -
CDR3nt: TGTGCCAGCAGCAGCGGGACAGGGATGTACGAGCAGTACTTC
CDR3aa: CASSSGTGMYEQYF

v_gene: TRBV5-6
j_gene: TRBJ2-7
d_gene: -
abundance: -
CDR3nt: TGTGCCAGCAGCTTTTGGACAGCCGAGCAGTACTTC
CDR3aa: CASSFWTAEQYF

v_gene: TRBV7-6
j_gene: TRBJ2-7
d_gene: TRBD1
abundance: once
CDR3nt: TGTGCCAGCAGCTCACGACAGGGGCTTACCTACGAGCAGTACTTC
CDR3aa: CASSSRQGLTYEQYF

v_gene: TRBV5-1
j_gene: TRBJ2-3
d_gene: -
abundance: -
CDR3nt: TGCGCCAGCAGCTTGGGGGGCCAAGATACGCAGTATTTT
CDR3aa: CASSLGGQDTQYF